This T cell receptor (beta chain) was observed in a study of T cells after yellow fever vaccination. Overall study: SMART-Seq v4 Ultra Low Input served to prepare low-cell-number fractions.

Points from the study as a whole: Post-booster repertoires again held most primary-vaccination clones (about 96% CD4, 88% CD8). The study noted that FACS-sorted repertoires could contain abundant clonotypes contaminating from the bulk population.

A universal primer site and UMIs were added as TCR cDNA was made by 5'RACE template switching. TCRdb re-called the 5' RACE reads with MiXCR, one entry per CDR3 protein. The repertoire holds approximately 300,000 distinct CDR3 sequences, with about 6.9% as singletons. This clonotype was observed at least ten times. The antigen is unknown. The germline V gene has CDR1 SGHTA and CDR2 FQGNSA. J lost 4 bases, V lost 5 bases, and 7 bases had no gene match. The CDR3 totals 14 residues. The sample in question was PBMCs, obtained roughly 45 days after the first yellow fever vaccination. This receptor was taken from a man between 18 and 29 years old who received the YFV17D yellow fever vaccine. V and J are TRBV7-2 and TRBJ1-1; 7 bases fit TRBD1. CDR3 region: CASSRDRFFTEAFF. The CDR3 bases are TGTGCCAGCAGCCGGGACAGATTTTTCACTGAAGCTTTCTTT.